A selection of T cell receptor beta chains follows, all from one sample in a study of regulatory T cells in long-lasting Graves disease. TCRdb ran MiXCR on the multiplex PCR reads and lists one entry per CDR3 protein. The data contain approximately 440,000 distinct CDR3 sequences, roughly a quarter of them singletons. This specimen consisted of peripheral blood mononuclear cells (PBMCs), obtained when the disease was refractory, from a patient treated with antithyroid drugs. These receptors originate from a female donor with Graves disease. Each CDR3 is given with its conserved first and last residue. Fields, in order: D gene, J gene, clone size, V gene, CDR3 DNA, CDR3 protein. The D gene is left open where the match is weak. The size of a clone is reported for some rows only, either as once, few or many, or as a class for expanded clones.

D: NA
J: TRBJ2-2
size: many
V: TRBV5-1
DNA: TGTGCCAGTAGTGGCGGCCGCAACACCGGGGAGCTGTTTTTT
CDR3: CASSGGRNTGELFF

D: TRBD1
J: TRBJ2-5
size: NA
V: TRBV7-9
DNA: TGTGCCAGCAGCTTAGCCACAGGGGGACAGACCCAGTACTTC
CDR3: CASSLATGGQTQYF

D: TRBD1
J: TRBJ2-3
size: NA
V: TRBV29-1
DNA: TGCAGCGCCGGACAGGGGATGACAGATACGCAGTATTTT
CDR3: CSAGQGMTDTQYF

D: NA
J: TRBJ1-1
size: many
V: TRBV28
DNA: TGTGCCAGCAGCTTGATACGGCAGAACACTGAAGCTTTCTTT
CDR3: CASSLIRQNTEAFF

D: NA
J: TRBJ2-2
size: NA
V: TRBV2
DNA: TGTGCCAGCAGAACCAATAGCGGACCCTTCTTAGGTCCCGGGGAGCTGTTTTTT
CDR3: CASRTNSGPFLGPGELFF

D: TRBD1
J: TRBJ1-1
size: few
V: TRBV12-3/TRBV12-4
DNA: TGTGCCAGCAGTTTGGCAGGGGGCGATTCTGAAGCTTTCTTT
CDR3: CASSLAGGDSEAFF

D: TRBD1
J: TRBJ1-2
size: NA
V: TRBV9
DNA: TGTGCCAGCAGCCCCGGGACAGGGATCAACTATGGCCACACCTTC
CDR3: CASSPGTGINYGHTF

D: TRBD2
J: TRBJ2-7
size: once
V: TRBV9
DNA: TGTGCCAGCAGCCAAGATCGGTCTAGCGGGAGGGTTCCTTCCTACGAGCAGTACTTC
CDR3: CASSQDRSSGRVPSYEQYF

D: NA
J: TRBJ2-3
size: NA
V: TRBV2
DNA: TGTGCCAGCATCGGGGCTCTTAGCCTCCCAGATACGCAGTATTTT
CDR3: CASIGALSLPDTQYF

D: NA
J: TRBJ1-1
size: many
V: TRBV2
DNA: TGTGCCAGCAGTCCCTATTCGACTGAAGCTTTCTTT
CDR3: CASSPYSTEAFF

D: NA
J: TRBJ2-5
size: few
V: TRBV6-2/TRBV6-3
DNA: TGTGCCAGCAGTTACTCTATAGCGGAAGAGACCCAGTACTTC
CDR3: CASSYSIAEETQYF

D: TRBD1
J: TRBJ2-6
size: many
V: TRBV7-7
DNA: TGTGCTAGCAGCAGATTTCCCGGGACAGCCTCTGGGGCCAACGTCCTGACTTTC
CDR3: CASSRFPGTASGANVLTF

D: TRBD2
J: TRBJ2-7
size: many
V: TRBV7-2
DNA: TGTGCCAGCAGGCGGACTAGCGGGTCCGACGAGCAGTACTTC
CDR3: CASRRTSGSDEQYF

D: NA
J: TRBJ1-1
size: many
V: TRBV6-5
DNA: TGTGCCAGCAGTTCACAGCGTCGCCACACTGAAGCTTTCTTT
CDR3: CASSSQRRHTEAFF

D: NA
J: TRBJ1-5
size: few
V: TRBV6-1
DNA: TGTGCCAGCAGCGCCTTGGTTGGCAATCAGCCCCAGCATTTT
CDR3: CASSALVGNQPQHF

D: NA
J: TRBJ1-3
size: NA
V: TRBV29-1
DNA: TGCAGCGTTGATGGCAGGGACGGAAACACCATATATTTT
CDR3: CSVDGRDGNTIYF

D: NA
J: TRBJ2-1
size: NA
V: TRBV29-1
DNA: TGCAGCGGGGCCCTGCGAGGGGTCGATGAGCAGTTCTTC
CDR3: CSGALRGVDEQFF

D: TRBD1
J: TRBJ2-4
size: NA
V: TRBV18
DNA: TGTGCCAGCTCAGACAGGGATTTGGCCAAAAACATTCAGTACTTC
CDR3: CASSDRDLAKNIQYF

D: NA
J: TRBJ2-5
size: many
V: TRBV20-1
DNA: TGCAGTGCTATACACGGACAGGGGCTAGCGGGGACCCGGGAGACCCAGTACTTC
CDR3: CSAIHGQGLAGTRETQYF

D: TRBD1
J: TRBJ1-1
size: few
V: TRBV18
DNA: TGTGCCAGCTCACCGGCGACAGGGTACACTGAAGCTTTCTTT
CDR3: CASSPATGYTEAFF

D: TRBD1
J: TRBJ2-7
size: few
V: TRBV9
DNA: TGTGCCAGCAGCGTAGGATCGGGGGACAGGGTCTACGAGCAGTACTTC
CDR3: CASSVGSGDRVYEQYF

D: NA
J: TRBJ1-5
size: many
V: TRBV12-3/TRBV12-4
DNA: TGTGCCAGCAGCCAGGGTTTCGGGCAGCCCCAGCATTTT
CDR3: CASSQGFGQPQHF

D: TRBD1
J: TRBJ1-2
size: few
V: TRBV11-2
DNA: TGTGCCAGCAGTCCACGCAGGGGGGACCCCTTTGGCTACACCTTC
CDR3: CASSPRRGDPFGYTF

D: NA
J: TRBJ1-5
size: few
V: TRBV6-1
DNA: TGTGCCAGCAATGGGAGCAATCAGCCCCAGCATTTT
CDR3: CASNGSNQPQHF

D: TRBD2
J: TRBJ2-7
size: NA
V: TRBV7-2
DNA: TGTGCCAGCAGACCCCCGGGACTAGCGGGTGTGGTGTACTTC
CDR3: CASRPPGLAGVVYF

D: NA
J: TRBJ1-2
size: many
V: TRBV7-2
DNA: TGTGCCAGCAGCCAAGGAGGGAGCGCGGCCTATGGCTACACCTTC
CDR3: CASSQGGSAAYGYTF

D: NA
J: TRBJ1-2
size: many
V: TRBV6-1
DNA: TGTGCCAGCTCCCCACAGGGTTATGGCTACACCTTC
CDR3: CASSPQGYGYTF

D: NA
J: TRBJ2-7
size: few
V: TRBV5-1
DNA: TGCGCCAGCAGCTTGCGGGGCCTACAGGCGGTAAACACCTACGAGCAGTACTTC
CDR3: CASSLRGLQAVNTYEQYF

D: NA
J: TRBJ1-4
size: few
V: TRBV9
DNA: TGTGCCAGCAGCGTAGCGGGAACTAATGAAAAACTGTTTTTT
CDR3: CASSVAGTNEKLFF

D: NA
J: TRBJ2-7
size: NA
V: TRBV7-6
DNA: TGTGCCAGCAGCCCGCCCCTTGGGTCGGCGCCCTACGAGCAGTACTTC
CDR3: CASSPPLGSAPYEQYF

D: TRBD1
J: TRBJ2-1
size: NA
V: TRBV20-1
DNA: TGCAGTGCTAGAGATGAGACAGGGTACAATGAGCAGTTCTTC
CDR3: CSARDETGYNEQFF

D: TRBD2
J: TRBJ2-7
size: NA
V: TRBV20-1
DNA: TGCAGTGCTAGAGACCTAGCCAGCGGGAGCGGGTACGAGCAGTACTTC
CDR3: CSARDLASGSGYEQYF

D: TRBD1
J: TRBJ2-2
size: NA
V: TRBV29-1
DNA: TGCAGCGCGAGGGGGTCAGGGGGCACCGGGGAGCTGTTTTTT
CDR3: CSARGSGGTGELFF